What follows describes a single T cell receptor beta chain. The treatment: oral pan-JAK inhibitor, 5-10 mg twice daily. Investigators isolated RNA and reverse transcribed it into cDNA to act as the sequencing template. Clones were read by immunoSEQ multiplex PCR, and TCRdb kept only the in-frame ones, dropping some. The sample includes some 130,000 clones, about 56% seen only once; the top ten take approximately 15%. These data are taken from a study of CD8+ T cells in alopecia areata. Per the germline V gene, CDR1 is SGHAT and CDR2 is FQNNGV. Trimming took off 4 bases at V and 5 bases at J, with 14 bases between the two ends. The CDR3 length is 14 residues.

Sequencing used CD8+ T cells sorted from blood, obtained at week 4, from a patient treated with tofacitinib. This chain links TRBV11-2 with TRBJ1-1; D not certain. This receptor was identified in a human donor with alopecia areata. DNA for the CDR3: TGTGCCAGCAGCTACGACTCGGGAGGAACTGAAGCTTTCTTT. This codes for CASSYDSGGTEAFF. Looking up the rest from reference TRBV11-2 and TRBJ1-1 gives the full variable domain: EAGVAQSPRYKIIEKRQSVAFWCNPISGHATLYWYQQILGQGPKLLIQFQNNGVVDDSQLPKDRFSAERLKGVDSTLKIQPAKLEDSAVYLCASSYDSGGTEAFFGQGTRLTVV.